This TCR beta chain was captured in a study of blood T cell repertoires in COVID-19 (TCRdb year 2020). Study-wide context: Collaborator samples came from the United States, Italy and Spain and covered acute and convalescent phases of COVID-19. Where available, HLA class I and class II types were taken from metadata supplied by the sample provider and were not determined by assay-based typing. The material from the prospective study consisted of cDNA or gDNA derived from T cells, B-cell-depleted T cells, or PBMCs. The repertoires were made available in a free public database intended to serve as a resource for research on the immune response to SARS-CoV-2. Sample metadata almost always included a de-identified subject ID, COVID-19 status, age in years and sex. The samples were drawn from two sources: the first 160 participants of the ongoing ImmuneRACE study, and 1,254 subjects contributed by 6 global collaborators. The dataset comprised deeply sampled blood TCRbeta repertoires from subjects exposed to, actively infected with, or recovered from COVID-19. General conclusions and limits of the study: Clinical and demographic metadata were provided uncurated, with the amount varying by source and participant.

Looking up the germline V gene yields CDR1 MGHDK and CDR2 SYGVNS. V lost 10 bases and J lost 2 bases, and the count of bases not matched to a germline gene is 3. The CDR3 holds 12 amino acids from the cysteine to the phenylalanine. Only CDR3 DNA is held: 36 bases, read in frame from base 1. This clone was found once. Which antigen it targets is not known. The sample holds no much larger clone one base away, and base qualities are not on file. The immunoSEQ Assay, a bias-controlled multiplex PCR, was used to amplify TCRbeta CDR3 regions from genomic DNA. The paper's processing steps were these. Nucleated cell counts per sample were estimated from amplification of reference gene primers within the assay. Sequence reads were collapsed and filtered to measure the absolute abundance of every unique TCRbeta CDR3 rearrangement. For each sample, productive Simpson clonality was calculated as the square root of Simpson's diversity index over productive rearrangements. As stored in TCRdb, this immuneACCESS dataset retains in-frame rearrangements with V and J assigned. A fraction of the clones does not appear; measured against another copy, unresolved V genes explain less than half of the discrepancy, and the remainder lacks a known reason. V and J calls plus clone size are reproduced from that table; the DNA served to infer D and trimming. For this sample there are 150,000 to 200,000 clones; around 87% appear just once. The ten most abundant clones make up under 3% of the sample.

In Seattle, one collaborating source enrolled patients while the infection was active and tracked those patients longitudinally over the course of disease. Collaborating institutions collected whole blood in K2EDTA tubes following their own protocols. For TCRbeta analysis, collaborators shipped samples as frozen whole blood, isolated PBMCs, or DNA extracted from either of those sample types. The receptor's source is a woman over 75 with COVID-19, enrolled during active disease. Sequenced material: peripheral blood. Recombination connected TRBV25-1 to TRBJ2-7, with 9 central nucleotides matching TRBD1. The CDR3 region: CATRTGAYEQYF. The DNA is TGTGCCACAAGGACAGGGGCCTACGAGCAGTACTTC.